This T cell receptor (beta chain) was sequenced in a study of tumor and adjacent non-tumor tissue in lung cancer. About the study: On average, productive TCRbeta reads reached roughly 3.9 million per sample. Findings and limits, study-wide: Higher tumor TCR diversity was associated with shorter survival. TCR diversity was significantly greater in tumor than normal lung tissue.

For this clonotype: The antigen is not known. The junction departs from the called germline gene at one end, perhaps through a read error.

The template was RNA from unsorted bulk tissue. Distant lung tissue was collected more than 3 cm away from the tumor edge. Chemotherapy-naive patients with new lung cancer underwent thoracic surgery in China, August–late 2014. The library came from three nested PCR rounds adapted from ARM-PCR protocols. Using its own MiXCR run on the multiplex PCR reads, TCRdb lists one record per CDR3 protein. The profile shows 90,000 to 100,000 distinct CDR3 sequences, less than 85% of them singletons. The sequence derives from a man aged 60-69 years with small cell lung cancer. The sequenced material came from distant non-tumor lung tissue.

In nucleotides, the CDR3 is TGTGCCAGCAGTCAAGGCCGTCGAAGCGGGGGTGGTAATGAGCAGTTCTTC. Encoded protein: CASSQGRRSGGGNEQFF. The rearrangement uses TRBV4-2 and TRBJ2-1; 8 bases map to TRBD2. The V gene's germline CDR1 is LGHNA and CDR2 YNFKEQ. This CDR3 contains 17 residues.